Listed below are T cell receptor beta chains from one sample, sequenced in a study of technical replicates of blood from a handful of donors. Assay: immunoSEQ multiplex PCR; the TCRdb copy retains only in-frame clones and omits some. The data show tens of thousands of clones, roughly 94% seen once. The sequencing input was T cells isolated from PBMCs. The receptors originated from a human donor in good health. The CDR3 runs from the conserved cysteine through the conserved F or W. D genes are given only for firm matches.

TRBJ2-1,NA,TRBV12-5,TGTGCTAGTGGTTTGGGCCTACGTGTGGACACCTACAATGAGCAGTTCTTC,CASGLGLRVDTYNEQFF
TRBJ1-4,NA,TRBV9,TGTGCCAGCAGCGTAGAGGGCGGGGAACTGTTTTTT,CASSVEGGELFF
TRBJ2-1,NA,TRBV30,TGTGCCTGGAGTCAAGCCTATGAGCAGTTCTTC,CAWSQAYEQFF
TRBJ2-7,TRBD1,TRBV6-1,TGTGCCAGCAGGAGGGACAGTACCTACGAGCAGTACTTC,CASRRDSTYEQYF
TRBJ2-3,TRBD2,TRBV29-1,TGCAGCGTTGAAGATGGCGATAGCGGGAGCAGGGCAGATACGCAGTATTTT,CSVEDGDSGSRADTQYF
TRBJ2-3,NA,TRBV6-5,TGTGCCAGCAGAACTAGTATCATTCACTATACGCAGTATTTT,CASRTSIIHYTQYF
TRBJ1-1,NA,TRBV25-1,TGTGCCAGCGGAACAGGGCCGAACACTGAAGCTTTCTTT,CASGTGPNTEAFF
TRBJ2-5,TRBD1,TRBV27,TGTGCCAGCCGACAGGGGGATGAGACCCAGTACTTC,CASRQGDETQYF
TRBJ2-1,TRBD2,TRBV25-1,TGTGCCAGCAGTGGGGGGGGTTATGGGATAAAGGCCAATGAGCAGTTCTTC,CASSGGGYGIKANEQFF
TRBJ1-1,TRBD1,TRBV28,TGTGCCAGCAGTCCGCCGGGACAGCCAAACACTGAAGCTTTCTTT,CASSPPGQPNTEAFF
TRBJ2-2,NA,TRBV27,TGTGCCAGCAGACTGAGCGCGAACACCGGGGAGCTGTTTTTT,CASRLSANTGELFF
TRBJ1-3,NA,TRBV5-1,TGCGCCAGCAGCAAGGGGACACCGAGCTCTGGAAACACCATATATTTT,CASSKGTPSSGNTIYF
TRBJ1-2,NA,TRBV27,TGTGCCAGCAGTAGAACCCCAGGCCATGGCTACACCTTC,CASSRTPGHGYTF
TRBJ1-2,TRBD1,TRBV18,TGTGCCAGCAAACGGGACAGAGCTAACTATGGCTACACCTTC,CASKRDRANYGYTF
TRBJ1-2,NA,TRBV4-1,TGCGCCAGCAGCCCGCTAGGACTAGGCTATGGCTACACCTTC,CASSPLGLGYGYTF